Presented here are 32 T cell receptor beta chains from one specimen sequenced in a study of shared clonotypes between healthy human individuals. The data were produced by immunoSEQ multiplex PCR, yet TCRdb's version contains in-frame clones alone and is incomplete. This sample has 300,000 to 400,000 clones, with roughly 84% found just once. The sample comprised memory CD8+ T cells sorted from blood. Subset: CD45RO+ cells pooled with CCR7-negative TemRA cells. All receptors derive from a man aged 18 to 29 in good health.

Only a few counts were recorded for this clone. The J gene is TRBJ2-5, the V gene TRBV9; 7 bases fit TRBD2. Trimming at V came to 0 bases and at J to 5 bases, leaving 10 bases not matched to a gene. The germline CDR1 and CDR2 sequences are SGDLS and YYNGEE. The CDR3 is 16 residues long. The CDR3 nucleotides are TGTGCCAGCAGCGTAGAGCCTCGGGAGGTACGGGAGACCCAGTACTTC. Translated: CASSVEPREVRETQYF.

The rearrangement links TRBV6-5 to TRBJ2-2; 9 positions match TRBD1. V trimming: 2 bases; J trimming: 5 bases; junction bases outside the gene matches: 3. Germline values: CDR1 MNHEY, CDR2 SVGAGI. This CDR3 spans 15 amino acids. DNA of the CDR3: TGTGCCAGCAGTTACGCACAGGGGGCGACCGGGGAGCTGTTTTTT. It translates to CASSYAQGATGELFF.

To note about this clone: Germline is not matched at one junction end, which may reflect a read error. CDR3 DNA sequence: TGTGCCAGCAGCTTGATGAGAAGGGACAAGGTTTCCTTC. As protein: CASSLMRRDKVSF. The chain is built from TRBV5-6 and TRBJ1-2, with D perhaps matching TRBD1 (6 bases). Germline V gene data show CDR1 as SGHDT and CDR2 as YYEEEE. The CDR3 runs 13 residues.

The V gene is TRBV9, the J gene TRBJ2-2; TRBD1 or TRBD2 may be the D gene (7 bases each). CDR1 is SGDLS and CDR2 is YYNGEE in the germline V gene. The CDR3 has 19 amino acids. Trimming took 2 bases from V and 3 from J, leaving 23 bases between them. CDR3 loop: CASSVVPPGGVGYTGELFF. CDR3 DNA: TGTGCCAGCAGCGTCGTACCCCCAGGGGGGGTGGGTTACACCGGGGAGCTGTTTTTT.

The genes are TRBV28 and TRBJ1-2; D possibly corresponds to TRBD1 (5 bases). CDR3 length: 17 residues. Trimming shortened V by 2 bases and J by 1 base, and 17 bases separated the two germline ends. The germline V gene has CDR1 MDHEN and CDR2 SYDVKM. In DNA, the CDR3 is TGTGCCAGCAGTTTACGAGGGACCGCGTTCATTAACTATGGCTACACCTTC. Translation: CASSLRGTAFINYGYTF.

This chain connects TRBV10-3 to TRBJ2-4, with TRBD1 matching 9 bases. CDR1 ENHRY and CDR2 SYGVKD come from the germline V gene. After removal of 3 bases from V and 9 bases from J, the junction contained 3 bases not matched to a gene. The CDR3 spans 13 residues. CDR3 nucleotide sequence: TGTGCCATCAGTGATGGGACAGGGCTCATTCAGTACTTC. Translating it yields CAISDGTGLIQYF.

This chain uses TRBV10-3 with TRBJ1-1; D gene ambiguous. Germline-derived CDR1 and CDR2 are ENHRY and SYGVKD. CDR3 size: 12 residues. Trimming shortened V by 10 bases and J by 4 bases, and 13 bases separated the two germline ends. CDR3 sequence (DNA): TGTGCCACCGTCGAGGGTGGCACTGAAGCTTTCTTT. Translating it yields CATVEGGTEAFF.

Points on this clone: Its ends do not fully match the called genes, so a read error is possible. The CDR3, as DNA: TGCACCAGCAGCCAAGTAGCGGGGGACACCTACGAGCAGTACTTC. This codes for CTSSQVAGDTYEQYF. The V gene is TRBV4-1, the J gene TRBJ2-7; 9 bases are shared with TRBD2. Per the germline V gene, CDR1 is MGHRA and CDR2 is YSYEKL. This CDR3 has 15 residues.

The chain couples TRBV13 to TRBJ2-5, with 9 positions matching TRBD1. The CDR3 has 14 amino acids. Trimming at V came to 4 bases and at J to 4 bases, leaving 4 bases not matched to a gene. The germline V gene has CDR1 PRHDT and CDR2 FYEKMQ (reference sequence). CDR3 sequence (DNA): TGTGCCAGCAGCTCCGGACAGGGGCCAGAGACCCAGTACTTC. Encoded protein: CASSSGQGPETQYF.

V usage is TRBV7-2 and J usage is TRBJ2-7, with D tentatively TRBD2 (6 bases). This CDR3 has 15 amino acids. In germline, CDR1 is SGHTA, CDR2 FQGNSA. The V end was cut by 3 bases, the J end by 1 base, with 13 bases between. The CDR3 coding sequence is TGTGCCAGCAGCTTGCTAGGCGGGGATTCCTACGAGCAGTACTTC. Protein sequence: CASSLLGGDSYEQYF.

V is TRBV27 and J is TRBJ2-6; TRBD2 aligns across 8 bases. With 2 bases clipped from V and 2 bases from J, the junction kept 5 bases outside the gene matches. The CDR3 length is 17 residues. CDR1 and CDR2 from the germline V gene are MNHEY and SMNVEV (reference sequence). The CDR3 DNA follows: TGTGCCAGCAGTTTAATCGGGGGGGCCACTGGGGCCAACGTCCTGACTTTC. Translated: CASSLIGGATGANVLTF.

The V and J genes are TRBV5-6 and TRBJ1-2; unclear D gene. This CDR3 spans 15 amino acids. Germline assignment: CDR1 SGHDT and CDR2 YYEEEE. V was clipped by 0 bases and J by 5 bases, with 14 bases between them. CDR3 residues: CASSLDIDSLYGYTF. The CDR3 coding sequence is TGTGCCAGCAGCTTGGATATTGACTCCTTATATGGCTACACCTTC. The full variable domain, in which reference TRBV5-6 and TRBJ1-2 provide the parts outside the CDR3, is DAGVTQSPTHLIKTRGQQVTLRCSPKSGHDTVSWYQQALGQGPQFIFQYYEEEERQRGNFPDRFSGHQFPNYSSELNVNALLLGDSALYLCASSLDIDSLYGYTFGSGTRLTVV.

The rearrangement uses TRBV7-8 and TRBJ1-2; 9 positions agree with TRBD1. V was clipped by 2 bases and J by 6 bases; unmatched bases: 7. The CDR3 spans 15 residues. Germline assignment: CDR1 SGHVS and CDR2 FQNEAQ. The CDR3 bases are TGTGCCAGCAGCTTATTATCTAGGACAGGGGATGGCTACACCTTC. It yields the protein CASSLLSRTGDGYTF.

The chain employs TRBV27 and TRBJ1-2; tentatively, D is TRBD1 (5 bases). The CDR3 has 15 residues. V shed 0 bases and J shed 5 bases, with 13 bases lying between them. Per germline, CDR1 MNHEY and CDR2 SMNVEV (reference sequence). The CDR3 DNA is TGTGCCAGCAGTTTATCGGGGCCGGTAGGGTATGGCTACACCTTC. This encodes CASSLSGPVGYGYTF.

This clone has more than one count but fewer than ten. This chain links TRBV6-1 with TRBJ1-5, with D tentatively TRBD1 (5 bases). The CDR3 has 14 residues. The germline V and J ends were trimmed by 11 bases and 6 bases, with 20 bases remaining between them. CDR1 and CDR2 (germline): MNHNS, SASEGT. CDR3 coding DNA: TGTGCCGCCGCCGGGACGATCGTCGGTCAGCCCCAGCATTTT. Its translation is CAAAGTIVGQPQHF.

The V and J genes are TRBV7-6 and TRBJ1-4; D perhaps matches TRBD1 (6 bases). Trimming shortened V by 1 base and J by 4 bases, and 22 bases separated the two germline ends. This CDR3 has 19 amino acids. CDR1 and CDR2 from the germline V gene are SGHVS and FNYEAQ. CDR3 sequence: CASSLDRVVEAKDNEKLFF. CDR3 coding DNA: TGTGCCAGCAGCTTAGACAGGGTGGTCGAAGCCAAAGATAATGAAAAACTGTTTTTT.

The J gene is TRBJ2-5, the V gene TRBV2; TRBD2 matches at 7 bases. Germline V gives CDR1 SNHLY, CDR2 FYNNEI. J gave up 4 bases and V 2 bases, and 1 base lay outside the gene matches. The CDR3 length is 13 residues. The CDR3 DNA follows: TGTGCCAGCAGTGAAATAGCGGGAGAGACCCAGTACTTC. Encoded protein: CASSEIAGETQYF.

The rearrangement joins TRBV5-6 to TRBJ1-2; 7 nucleotides agree with TRBD1. Looked up from germline, CDR1 is SGHDT and CDR2 is YYEEEE. CDR3 length: 13 residues. The trim removed 3 bases at V and 4 bases at J, leaving 3 bases unmatched. The CDR3 nucleotides read TGTGCCAGCAGCTGGGACAGATTCTATGGCTACACCTTC. Protein: CASSWDRFYGYTF.

The rearrangement links TRBV5-4 to TRBJ2-4; TRBD2 might be the D (6 bases). Trimming removed 0 bases at V and 0 bases at J, with 10 bases between. This CDR3 spans 16 amino acids. The germline gives CDR1 SGHNT, CDR2 YYREEE (reference sequence). The CDR3 sequence is CASSLVGSGAKNIQYF. The CDR3 DNA sequence: TGTGCCAGCAGCTTGGTTGGTAGCGGAGCCAAAAACATTCAGTACTTC.

The gene calls are TRBV11-2 and TRBJ2-7; D is unclear. CDR3 length equals 17 residues. Trimming stripped 5 bases from V and 0 bases from J, with 20 bases between. Germline CDR1 reads SGHAT; CDR2 reads FQNNGV. The CDR3 is CASSPRFVRTVSYEQYF. CDR3 bases: TGTGCCAGCAGCCCTCGGTTTGTCCGGACGGTCTCCTACGAGCAGTACTTC.

This chain's CDR3 is CASSLMPGTSAYNEQFF. In DNA form, the CDR3 reads TGTGCCAGCAGCTTGATGCCCGGGACTAGCGCTTACAATGAGCAGTTCTTC. The chain uses TRBV11-2 and TRBJ2-1; 10 bases fit TRBD2. Germline V gene data show CDR1 as SGHAT and CDR2 as FQNNGV. This CDR3 comprises 17 residues. The V and J ends lost 3 bases and 4 bases, in that order; junction bases with no gene match: 9.

The chain links TRBV21-1 to TRBJ1-5. TRBV21-1 is reported as a pseudogene. The CDR3 loop spans 15 amino acids. As DNA, the CDR3 is TGTGCCAGCAGCACCCGACAGAGGGGCGGTCAGCCCCAGCATTTT. It specifies CASSTRQRGGQPQHF.

V gene TRBV7-9 combines with J gene TRBJ2-7; a possible D gene is TRBD2 (8 bases). V gave up 5 bases and J gave up 4 bases, with 21 bases separating them. The germline V gene encodes CDR1 SEHNR and CDR2 FQNEAQ (reference sequence). CDR3 length: 16 amino acids. The CDR3 spells CASSPFPGGGVYEQYF. In nucleotides, the CDR3 is TGTGCCAGCAGCCCTTTCCCGGGAGGGGGCGTTTACGAGCAGTACTTC.

The rearrangement joins TRBV15 to TRBJ2-2; D tentatively reads TRBD1 or TRBD2 (5 bases each). The germline gives CDR1 LNHNV, CDR2 YYDKDF (reference sequence). V was clipped by 5 bases and J by 0 bases, with 7 bases between them. The CDR3 contains 14 residues. CDR3 loop: CATSGDPNTGELFF. The CDR3 DNA sequence: TGTGCCACCAGCGGGGACCCGAACACCGGGGAGCTGTTTTTT.

The gene calls are TRBV29-1 and TRBJ2-1; 9 nucleotides match TRBD2. This CDR3 region has 16 residues. Germline V gene lookup returns CDR1 SQVTM and CDR2 ANQGSEA. Losses at the gene ends were 6 bases for V and 3 bases for J; bases not matched to a gene: 12. DNA of the CDR3: TGCAGCGTCGCTGACTGGGCTAGCGGGGACTACAATGAGCAGTTCTTC. Translating it yields CSVADWASGDYNEQFF.

V and J are TRBV9 and TRBJ2-1, with 9 bases fitting TRBD2. The CDR3 extends over 15 amino acids. Per germline, CDR1 SGDLS and CDR2 YYNGEE. V was clipped by 4 bases and J by 7 bases; unmatched bases: 9. The DNA for the CDR3 is TGTGCCAGCAGCCCAGCGGGAGGAGACTTAAATGAGCAGTTCTTC. Protein product: CASSPAGGDLNEQFF.

The genes are TRBV7-4 and TRBJ2-5, with D possibly being TRBD1 (5 bases). V was trimmed by 3 bases and J by 4 bases, leaving 9 bases between them. Germline CDR1 reads SGHVT; CDR2 reads SQSDAQ. There are 13 residues in the CDR3. The CDR3 here is CASSLLQGETQYF. CDR3 bases: TGTGCCAGCAGCTTGTTGCAGGGAGAGACCCAGTACTTC.

The CDR3 DNA reads as TGTGCCAGCAGCCCAACTCCGGGACAGGGTGTCGAGCAGTACTTC. It specifies CASSPTPGQGVEQYF. The rearrangement uses TRBV7-6 and TRBJ2-7, with 9 bases fitting TRBD1. CDR3 length equals 15 residues. Trimming cost V 5 bases and J 6 bases; bases outside gene matches: 11. Germline V gene sequence: CDR1 SGHVS, CDR2 FNYEAQ.

The chain has TRBV4-1 and TRBJ1-1; maybe TRBD1 (5 bases). The CDR3 is 16 amino acids. Germline V lookup: CDR1 MGHRA, CDR2 YSYEKL. Trimming cost V 4 bases and J 4 bases, with 19 bases left between them. The CDR3 DNA is TGCGCCAGCAGCCCCGGCGGGGGACCTGCGGGCACTGAAGCTTTCTTT. Protein product: CASSPGGGPAGTEAFF.

V usage is TRBV30 and J usage is TRBJ2-7, with D perhaps matching TRBD1 (6 bases). The CDR3 runs to 12 residues. V lost 3 bases and J 3 bases, leaving 9 bases between the germline ends. The germline V gene encodes CDR1 GTSNPN and CDR2 SVGIG (reference sequence). CDR3 coding DNA: TGTGCCTGGAGCCCGGACAGCTACGAGCAGTACTTC. It yields the protein CAWSPDSYEQYF.

The chain couples TRBV15 to TRBJ2-5; no clear D. The germline V gene has CDR1 LNHNV and CDR2 YYDKDF (reference sequence). CDR3 size: 13 residues. V lost 0 bases and J 1 base, leaving 3 bases between the germline ends. Here the CDR3 reads CATSREFQETQYF. CDR3 nucleotides: TGTGCCACCAGCAGAGAGTTCCAAGAGACCCAGTACTTC.

The chain joins TRBV30 to TRBJ1-2, with 8 nucleotides matching TRBD1. The trim removed 0 bases at V and 5 bases at J, leaving 5 bases unmatched. The germline V gene has CDR1 GTSNPN and CDR2 SVGIG (reference sequence). This CDR3 region has 14 residues. The CDR3 DNA sequence: TGTGCCTGGAGTGTAGGCCAGGGGGCGTATGGCTACACCTTC. Encoded protein: CAWSVGQGAYGYTF.